This entry features one T cell receptor beta chain sequence. Its antigen is as yet unknown. The V and J ends lost 0 bases and 5 bases respectively, with 7 bases between them. Germline V lookup: CDR1 MNHNY, CDR2 SVGAGI (reference sequence). The CDR3 extends over 13 amino acids. These data come from a study of blood T cells in healthy people across ages. General observations from the study: Diversity figures derived from one million T cells were judged to underestimate the true value. Observed TCR beta diversity per million T cells went down as age went up. This fall followed a roughly linear course with age.

Through a sample-barcoded 5' primer and a J-beta primer mix, a second PCR was run for roughly 7 to 12 cycles. Each cDNA molecule was tagged by a template-switch adaptor that had 12 random nucleotides. Each CDR3 protein is one row after TCRdb ran MiXCR on the 5' RACE reads. Here the sample spans about 1.1 million distinct CDR3 sequences, around two fifths being singletons. V and J are TRBV6-6 and TRBJ1-2; D is uncertain. The TCR was taken from a man aged 18 to 29 in good health. Sequences were obtained from blood. The CDR3 reads CASSYSGEYGYTF. CDR3 nucleotides: TGTGCCAGCAGTTACTCCGGGGAGTATGGCTACACCTTC.